The 28 T cell receptor beta chains below come from one sample, sequenced in a study of vaccination effects on CD4 cells after COVID-19. No antigen has been assigned to these receptors. Method: immunoSEQ multiplex PCR; TCRdb's copy keeps in-frame clones and lacks some. The sample has more than 40,000 clones, just over 75% seen once. CD4+ T cells specific for antigen were expanded with viral peptide pools by the ViraFEST assay before sequencing. Researchers isolated CD4+ T cells once 9 to 11 days of culture had elapsed. Among the vaccine recipients, none had a prior SARS-CoV-2 infection, and nucleocapsid antibodies were negative. The sequencing here drew on CD4+ T cells from PBMCs cultured with SARS-CoV-2 spike peptides, taken before COVID-19 vaccination. These receptors came from a human donor who received a COVID-19 vaccine.

This chain links TRBV14 with TRBJ1-1; D gene ambiguous. CDR3 length: 13 amino acids. CDR1 is SGHDN and CDR2 is FVKESK in the germline V gene. V lost 2 bases and J 0 bases, leaving 4 bases between the germline ends. The DNA for the CDR3 is TGTGCCAGCAGCCAAAGTCTGAACACTGAAGCTTTCTTT. Amino acids: CASSQSLNTEAFF. Full variable domain (outside the CDR3, taken from reference TRBV14 and TRBJ1-1): EAGVTQFPSHSVIEKGQTVTLRCDPISGHDNLYWYRRVMGKEIKFLLHFVKESKQDESGMPNNRFLAERTGGTYSTLKVQPAELEDSGVYFCASSQSLNTEAFFGQGTRLTVV.

V is TRBV7-4 and J is TRBJ2-7, with D perhaps TRBD1 (6 bases). V lost 5 bases and J 0 bases, leaving 17 bases between the germline ends. The CDR3 totals 16 residues. The germline gives CDR1 SGHVT, CDR2 SQSDAQ. The CDR3 spells CASSPAGTLSSYEQYV. CDR3 in DNA: TGTGCCAGCAGCCCCGCCGGGACACTCAGCTCCTACGAGCAGTACGTC.

The J gene is TRBJ2-2, the V gene TRBV10-2; perhaps TRBD2 as D (5 bases). CDR3 length: 15 amino acids. V lost 10 bases to trimming and J lost 0 bases, with 15 bases between them. CDR1 WSHSY and CDR2 SAAADI come from the germline V gene. The CDR3 coding sequence is TGCGCCATCCGGATATCCGGGGCGAACACCGGGGAGCTGTTTTTT. Translated, it gives CAIRISGANTGELFF.

This rearrangement joins TRBV4-1 to TRBJ1-5; D not certain. CDR3 length: 15 amino acids. Trimming removed 4 bases from V and 0 bases from J, with 10 bases in between. Germline CDR1 and CDR2: MGHRA and YSYEKL. CDR3 sequence reads: CASSPTSYSNQPQHF. In nucleotides, the CDR3 is TGCGCCAGCAGCCCGACCTCGTATAGCAATCAGCCCCAGCATTTT.

The chain is built from TRBV3-1 (or the pseudogene TRBV3-2) and TRBJ1-2; 8 nucleotides agree with TRBD1. This CDR3 is built from 14 residues. V shed 1 base, J shed 3 bases, and the junction held 1 base outside the gene matches. From germline, CDR1 is LGHDT and CDR2 YNNKEL (reference sequence). CDR3 protein: CASSQATGDYGYTF. In DNA form, the CDR3 reads TGTGCCAGCAGCCAAGCGACAGGGGACTATGGCTACACCTTC.

The rearrangement joins TRBV5-1 to TRBJ2-2; D uncertain. With 0 bases removed from V and 0 bases from J, the gap between germline ends came to 9 bases. CDR3 length: 16 residues. Looked up from germline, CDR1 is SGHRS and CDR2 is YFSETQ. The CDR3 nucleotides read TGCGCCAGCAGCTTGGGCCTAATAACGAACACCGGGGAGCTGTTTTTT. Protein sequence: CASSLGLITNTGELFF. The whole variable domain, filled in from reference TRBV5-1 and TRBJ2-2, reads KAGVTQTPRYLIKTRGQQVTLSCSPISGHRSVSWYQQTPGQGLQFLFEYFSETQRNKGNFPGRFSGRQFSNSRSEMNVSTLELGDSALYLCASSLGLITNTGELFFGEGSRLTVL.

The J gene is TRBJ1-4, the V gene TRBV6-5, with TRBD1 identical over 8 bases. The CDR3 is 14 amino acids. The ends lost 6 bases at V and 7 bases at J; junction bases unmatched: 7. Germline lookup yields CDR1 MNHEY and CDR2 SVGAGI. CDR3 sequence (DNA): TGTGCCAGCAGACTGGACAGGGCGAGTGAAAAACTGTTTTTT. This codes for CASRLDRASEKLFF.

The chain has TRBV19 and TRBJ1-5; D possibly corresponds to TRBD1 (5 bases). The CDR3 consists of 15 residues. Looked up from germline, CDR1 is LNHDA and CDR2 is SQIVND (reference sequence). Trimming stripped 2 bases from V and 3 bases from J, with 11 bases between. Here the CDR3 reads CASSIRRQINQPQHF. The DNA of the CDR3 is TGTGCCAGTAGTATAAGGAGACAGATCAATCAGCCCCAGCATTTT. The variable domain in full, completed from reference TRBV19 and TRBJ1-5, reads DGGITQSPKYLFRKEGQNVTLSCEQNLNHDAMYWYRQDPGQGLRLIYYSQIVNDFQKGDIAEGYSVSREKKESFPLTVTSAQKNPTAFYLCASSIRRQINQPQHFGDGTRLSIL.

The rearrangement links TRBV3-1 (or the pseudogene TRBV3-2) to TRBJ2-1; D ambiguous. CDR1 LGHDT and CDR2 YNNKEL come from the germline V gene (reference sequence). Trimming stripped 1 base from V and 7 bases from J, with 11 bases between. The CDR3 spans 14 residues. The CDR3 loop reads CASSQAGAPNEQFF. The CDR3 nucleotides are TGTGCCAGCAGCCAAGCAGGCGCCCCGAATGAGCAGTTCTTC.

V usage is TRBV24-1 and J usage is TRBJ2-3, with D perhaps TRBD1 (5 bases). CDR3 length: 15 amino acids. CDR1 is KGHDR and CDR2 is SFDVKD in the germline V gene. The V gene lost 0 bases and the J gene lost 0 bases, with 6 bases spanning the gap. Here the CDR3 reads CATSDLSGSTDTQYF. DNA for the CDR3: TGTGCCACCAGTGATTTGTCAGGGAGCACAGATACGCAGTATTTT.

The chain combines TRBV5-1 with TRBJ2-5, with D perhaps assigned TRBD1 or TRBD2 (6 bases each). The CDR3 covers 15 residues. V was shortened by 0 bases and J by 5 bases, with 14 bases between the two germline ends. CDR1 SGHRS and CDR2 YFSETQ come from the germline V gene. CDR3 sequence (DNA): TGCGCCAGCAGCTTGGGGGGGGCCCTTGGCGAGACCCAGTACTTC. Its protein product is CASSLGGALGETQYF.

The rearrangement uses TRBV3-1 (or the pseudogene TRBV3-2) and TRBJ2-5; D gene uncertain. Trimming cost V 5 bases and J 2 bases, with 15 bases left between them. Germline V gives CDR1 LGHDT, CDR2 YNNKEL (reference sequence). The CDR3 is made up of 15 amino acids. The CDR3 region has the DNA TGTGCCAGCAGCAAGGACCTCCCCACACAAGAGACCCAGTACTTC. This gives the protein CASSKDLPTQETQYF.

CDR3 loop: CASSSGQLGAQHF. In nucleotides, the CDR3 is TGTGCCAGCAGCTCTGGACAGCTCGGGGCCCAGCATTTT. The rearrangement uses TRBV7-9 and TRBJ1-5; a weak D match, TRBD1 (6 bases). CDR3 length: 13 amino acids. Germline values: CDR1 SEHNR, CDR2 FQNEAQ (reference sequence). V was pared by 4 bases and J by 11 bases, with 15 bases between.

The CDR3 here is CASSVTTRETQYF. In nucleotides, the CDR3 is TGTGCCAGTAGCGTGACAACACGCGAGACCCAGTACTTC. V is TRBV19 and J is TRBJ2-5; D uncertain. The germline V and J ends were trimmed by 6 bases and 5 bases, with 13 bases remaining between them. Germline CDR1 reads LNHDA; CDR2 reads SQIVND (reference sequence). The CDR3 loop spans 13 amino acids.

The CDR3 DNA follows: TGTGCCACCAACATACAGGGGCCCCAGGGTGAGCAGCCCCAGCATTTT. Its translation is CATNIQGPQGEQPQHF. The genes are TRBV24-1 and TRBJ1-5, with 7 bases that match TRBD1. After removal of 8 bases from V and 7 bases from J, the junction contained 16 bases not matched to a gene. CDR1 and CDR2 from the germline V gene are KGHDR and SFDVKD. The CDR3 is 16 residues long.

The chain uses TRBV20-1 and TRBJ1-4; 7 bases line up with TRBD1. Germline lookup yields CDR1 DFQATT and CDR2 SNEGSKA (reference sequence). The CDR3 consists of 11 residues. V shed 5 bases, J shed 13 bases, and the junction held 7 bases outside the gene matches. The DNA of the CDR3 is TGCAGTGCTGGGGACAGTGGAAGACTGTTTTTT. This sequence encodes CSAGDSGRLFF.

The genes are TRBV11-2 and TRBJ2-4, with 13 bases that match TRBD2. Germline-derived CDR1 and CDR2 are SGHAT and FQNNGV. V shed 6 bases and J 6 bases; nucleotides not matched to a gene: 8. The CDR3 sequence is 16 residues long. CDR3 loop: CASRSTSGGASNIQYF. DNA of the CDR3: TGTGCCAGCAGATCTACTAGCGGGGGGGCCTCAAACATTCAGTACTTC.

This chain links TRBV28 with TRBJ2-4; TRBD2 matches at 10 bases. Unmatched junction bases numbered 9, after V lost 1 base and J lost 0 bases. This CDR3 has 19 residues. Germline assignment: CDR1 MDHEN and CDR2 SYDVKM. The CDR3 is CASSLLQILAGQAKNIQYF. The CDR3 nucleotides are TGTGCCAGCAGTTTATTGCAGATACTAGCGGGGCAAGCCAAAAACATTCAGTACTTC.

The gene calls are TRBV9 and TRBJ2-2; 10 bases map to TRBD2. Germline V gene data show CDR1 as SGDLS and CDR2 as YYNGEE. J was trimmed by 6 bases and V by 0 bases; bases with no gene match: 5. CDR3 size: 16 residues. This CDR3 reads CASSVGAGGPAGELFF. Written as DNA, the CDR3 is TGTGCCAGCAGCGTAGGAGCGGGGGGGCCGGCCGGGGAGCTGTTTTTT.

The chain links TRBV12-5 to TRBJ1-3; D is uncertain. V gave up 0 bases and J gave up 0 bases, with 15 bases separating them. The V gene's germline CDR1 is LGHNT and CDR2 FRNRAP. The CDR3 has 18 amino acids. DNA for the CDR3: TGTGCTAGTGGTTTGGTACTCGGCCGGGGTAGCTCTGGAAACACCATATATTTT. Its translation: CASGLVLGRGSSGNTIYF.

The J gene is TRBJ2-5, the V gene TRBV10-2; TRBD2 might be the D (5 bases). Germline CDR1 and CDR2: WSHSY and SAAADI. CDR3 size: 12 residues. V shed 4 bases and J shed 8 bases, with 11 bases lying between them. CDR3 in amino acids: CASSVREGTQYF. The CDR3 DNA follows: TGCGCCAGCAGTGTACGTGAGGGAACCCAGTACTTC.

The chain combines TRBV11-3 with TRBJ2-5, with TRBD2 identical over 8 bases. With 5 bases clipped from V and 4 bases from J, the junction kept 9 bases outside the gene matches. The V gene's germline CDR1 is SGHNT and CDR2 YENEEA. CDR3 length: 15 amino acids. DNA of the CDR3: TGTGCCAGCAGCCTCGGGACTAGTTCTCGAGAGACCCAGTACTTC. Its protein product is CASSLGTSSRETQYF.

The sample holds one count of this clone. This chain connects TRBV3-1 (or the pseudogene TRBV3-2) to TRBJ1-1; 11 bases fit TRBD1. CDR3 size: 15 residues. The V gene's germline CDR1 is LGHDT and CDR2 YNNKEL (reference sequence). V shed 6 bases, J shed 0 bases, and the junction held 3 bases outside the gene matches. CDR3 sequence reads: CASRRDRGVNTEAFF. For the CDR3, the DNA is TGTGCCAGCAGGCGGGACAGGGGGGTGAACACTGAAGCTTTCTTT.

V is TRBV28 and J is TRBJ1-4; D is unclear. The length of the CDR3 is 16 residues. V shed 5 bases and J shed 5 bases, with 18 bases lying between them. CDR1 and CDR2 from the germline V gene are MDHEN and SYDVKM. In nucleotides, the CDR3 is TGTGCCAGCAGTGGAGCGGGAACAGCCTGGAATGAAAAACTGTTTTTT. Translation: CASSGAGTAWNEKLFF. The full variable domain, with the rest looked up from reference TRBV28 and TRBJ1-4, is DVKVTQSSRYLVKRTGEKVFLECVQDMDHENMFWYRQDPGLGLRLIYFSYDVKMKEKGDIPEGYSVSREKKERFSLILESASTNQTSMYLCASSGAGTAWNEKLFFGSGTQLSVL.

The chain joins TRBV27 to TRBJ1-2, with 10 nucleotides matching TRBD1. J was trimmed by 2 bases and V by 4 bases; bases with no gene match: 4. Looked up from germline, CDR1 is MNHEY and CDR2 is SMNVEV (reference sequence). The CDR3 is 15 amino acids. The CDR3 sequence is CASSSRTGGNYGYTF. The CDR3 DNA follows: TGTGCCAGCAGTTCCCGGACAGGGGGGAACTATGGCTACACCTTC.

The CDR3 DNA follows: TGTGCCAGCAGCATTGGGACAGTAAATGAAAAACTGTTTTTT. This gives the protein CASSIGTVNEKLFF. The V call is TRBV9, the J call TRBJ1-4, with 7 bases matching TRBD1. The ends lost 4 bases at V and 5 bases at J; junction bases unmatched: 5. The CDR3 extends over 14 amino acids. Germline CDR1 SGDLS, CDR2 YYNGEE.

The chain has TRBV6-1 and TRBJ2-7, with D possibly matching TRBD1 (5 bases). Between the trimmed V and J ends, which lost 2 bases and 1 base, there was a span of 9 bases. CDR1 and CDR2 (germline): MNHNS, SASEGT. The CDR3 spans 14 residues. The CDR3 loop reads CASSEQGSSYEQYV. The CDR3 DNA reads TGTGCCAGCAGTGAACAGGGCAGTTCCTACGAGCAGTACGTC.

In its sample, this clone was seen a few times. The V call is TRBV14, the J call TRBJ1-6; D is unclear. Germline V gene data show CDR1 as SGHDN and CDR2 as FVKESK. CDR3 length equals 17 residues. Trimming pared 4 bases from V and 2 bases from J, leaving 15 bases between. This CDR3 reads CASSPSWAGTYNSPLHF. The CDR3, as DNA: TGTGCCAGCAGCCCCTCATGGGCCGGCACCTATAATTCACCCCTCCACTTT. Together with reference TRBV14 and TRBJ1-6, the CDR3 gives the full variable domain: EAGVTQFPSHSVIEKGQTVTLRCDPISGHDNLYWYRRVMGKEIKFLLHFVKESKQDESGMPNNRFLAERTGGTYSTLKVQPAELEDSGVYFCASSPSWAGTYNSPLHFGNGTRLTVT.